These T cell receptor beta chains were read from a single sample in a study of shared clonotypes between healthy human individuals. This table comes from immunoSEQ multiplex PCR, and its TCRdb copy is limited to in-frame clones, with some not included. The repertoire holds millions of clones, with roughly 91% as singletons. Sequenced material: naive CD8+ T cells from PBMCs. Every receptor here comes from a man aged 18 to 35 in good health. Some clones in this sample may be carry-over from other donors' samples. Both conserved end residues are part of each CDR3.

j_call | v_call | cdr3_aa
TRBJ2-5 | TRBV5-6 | CASSLAGVQETQYF
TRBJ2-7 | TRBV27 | CASSIGLTYEQYF
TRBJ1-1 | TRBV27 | CASSFSFSRQTEAFF
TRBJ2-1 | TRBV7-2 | CASSFYREWGNEQFF
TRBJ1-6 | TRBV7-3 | CAIPSLDYNSPLHF
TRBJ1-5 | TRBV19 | CASGDRGFFQPQHF
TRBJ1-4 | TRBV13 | CASSSSPNEKLFF
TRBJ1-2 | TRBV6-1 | CASSERGGGYTF
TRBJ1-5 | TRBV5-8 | CASSPDSGGNQPQHF
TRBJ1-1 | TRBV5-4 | CASSLAGLKREAFF
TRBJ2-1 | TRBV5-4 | CASSFGQNYNEQFF
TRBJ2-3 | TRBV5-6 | CASSFDRLPTDTQYF
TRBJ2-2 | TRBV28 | CASSFFGPSPGELFF
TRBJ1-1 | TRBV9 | CASSVSPHTENTEAFF
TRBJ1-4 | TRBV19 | CASSIRPGTGPTNEKLFF
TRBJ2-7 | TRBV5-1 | CASSLGLTEQYF
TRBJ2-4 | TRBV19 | CASSLTTWMAKNIQYF
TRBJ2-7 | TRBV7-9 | CASSLSGRPYEQYF
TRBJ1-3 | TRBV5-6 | CASSHPVRQEFSGNTIYF
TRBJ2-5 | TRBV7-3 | CASRLGTSWRETQYF
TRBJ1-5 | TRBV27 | CASSLGGWSNQPQHF
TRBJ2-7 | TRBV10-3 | CATRLVGSAYEQYF
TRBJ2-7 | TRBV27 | CASSPRTSGRGYEQYF
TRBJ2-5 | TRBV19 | CASSDRDREETQYF
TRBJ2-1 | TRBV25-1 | CAISTGQGSSREQFF
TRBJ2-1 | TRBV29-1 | CSVPAGREQFF
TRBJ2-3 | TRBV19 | CASSIVLSTDTQYF
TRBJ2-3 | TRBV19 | CASSLGWDTQYF
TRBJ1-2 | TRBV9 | CASSGPDFGPGNGYTF
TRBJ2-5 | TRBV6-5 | CASSPDRGDETQYF
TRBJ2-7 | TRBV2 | CASSPSRGPYEQYF
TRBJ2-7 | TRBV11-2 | CASSRSGTGGDEQYF
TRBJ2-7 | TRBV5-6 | CASSLGLAGAQEQYF
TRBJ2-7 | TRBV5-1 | CASSPQGHLKYEQYF
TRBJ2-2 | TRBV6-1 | CASSPRIGRTGELFF
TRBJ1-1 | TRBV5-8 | CASSLGSGAFF
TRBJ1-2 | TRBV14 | CASSQQRGAGEGYTF
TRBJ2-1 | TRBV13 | CASSLQGQGANNEQFF
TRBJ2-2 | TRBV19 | CASREANTGELFF
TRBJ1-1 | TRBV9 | CASSPGVANTEAFF
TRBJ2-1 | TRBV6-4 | CASSEVGSTNEQFF
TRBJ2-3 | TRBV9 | CASSDRRDPDTQYF
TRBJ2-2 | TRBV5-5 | CASSYDRSLNGELFF
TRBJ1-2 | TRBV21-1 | CASSKWAGWAYIYGYTF
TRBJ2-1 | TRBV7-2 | CASRDGTPYNEQFF
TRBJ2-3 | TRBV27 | CASSLLPSFTDTQYF
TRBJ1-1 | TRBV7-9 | CASSLVPGPPEAFF
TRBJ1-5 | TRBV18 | CASSPAGLLPNQPQHF
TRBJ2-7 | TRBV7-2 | CASSPEGQGIWYEQYF
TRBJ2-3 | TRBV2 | CASSEGFLGGHTYTDTQYF